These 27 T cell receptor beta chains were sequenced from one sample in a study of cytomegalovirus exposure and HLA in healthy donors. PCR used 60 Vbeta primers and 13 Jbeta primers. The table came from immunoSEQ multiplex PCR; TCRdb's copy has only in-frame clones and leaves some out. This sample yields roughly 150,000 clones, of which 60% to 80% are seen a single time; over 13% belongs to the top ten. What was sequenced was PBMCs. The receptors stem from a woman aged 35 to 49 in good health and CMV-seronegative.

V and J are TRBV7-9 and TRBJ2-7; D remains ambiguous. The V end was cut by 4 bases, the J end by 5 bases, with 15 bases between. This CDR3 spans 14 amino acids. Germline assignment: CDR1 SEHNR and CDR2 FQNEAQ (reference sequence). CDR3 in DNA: TGTGCCAGCAGCTCCCCCCCCGGGTTCGACGAGCAGTACTTC. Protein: CASSSPPGFDEQYF. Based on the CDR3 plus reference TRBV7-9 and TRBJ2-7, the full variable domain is DTGVSQNPRHKITKRGQNVTFRCDPISEHNRLYWYRQTLGQGPEFLTYFQNEAQLEKSRLLSDRFSAERPKGSFSTLEIQRTEQGDSAMYLCASSSPPGFDEQYFGPGTRLTVT.

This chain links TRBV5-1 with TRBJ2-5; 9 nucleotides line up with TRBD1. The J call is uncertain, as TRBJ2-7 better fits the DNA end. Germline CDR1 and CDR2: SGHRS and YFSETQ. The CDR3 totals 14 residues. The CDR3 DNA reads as TGCGCCAGCCAGGAGGGACAGGGCCCCTACGAGCAGTACTTC. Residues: CASQEGQGPYEQYF.

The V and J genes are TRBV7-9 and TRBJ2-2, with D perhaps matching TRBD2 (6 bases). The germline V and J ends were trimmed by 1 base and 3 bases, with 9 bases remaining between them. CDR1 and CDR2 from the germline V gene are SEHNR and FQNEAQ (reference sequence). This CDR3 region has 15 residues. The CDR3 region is CASSLVGGDTGELFF. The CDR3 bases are TGTGCCAGCAGCTTAGTAGGCGGGGACACCGGGGAGCTGTTTTTT.

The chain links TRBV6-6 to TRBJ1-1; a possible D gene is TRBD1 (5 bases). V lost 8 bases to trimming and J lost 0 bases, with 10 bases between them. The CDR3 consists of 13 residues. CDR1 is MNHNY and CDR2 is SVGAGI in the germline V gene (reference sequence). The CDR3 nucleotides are TGTGCCAGCCAAGGGGCAATGAACACTGAAGCTTTCTTT. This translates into CASQGAMNTEAFF.

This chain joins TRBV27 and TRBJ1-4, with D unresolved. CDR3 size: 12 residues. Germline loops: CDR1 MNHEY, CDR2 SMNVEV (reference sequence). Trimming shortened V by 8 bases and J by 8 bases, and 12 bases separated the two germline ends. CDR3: CASGFGEEKLFF. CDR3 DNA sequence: TGTGCCAGCGGCTTCGGGGAGGAAAAACTGTTTTTT.

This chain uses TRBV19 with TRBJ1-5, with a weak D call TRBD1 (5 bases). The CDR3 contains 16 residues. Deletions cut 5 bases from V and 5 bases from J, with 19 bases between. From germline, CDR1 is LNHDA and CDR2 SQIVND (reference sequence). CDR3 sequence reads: CASSPWGLGRHQPQHF. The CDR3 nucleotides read TGTGCCAGTAGTCCCTGGGGTCTGGGGCGACATCAGCCCCAGCATTTT. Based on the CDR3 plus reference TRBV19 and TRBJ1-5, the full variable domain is DGGITQSPKYLFRKEGQNVTLSCEQNLNHDAMYWYRQDPGQGLRLIYYSQIVNDFQKGDIAEGYSVSREKKESFPLTVTSAQKNPTAFYLCASSPWGLGRHQPQHFGDGTRLSIL.

The CDR3 bases are TGTGCCATCAGTAATCTCAGGGCTAGCGGGAGTGAGACCCAGTACTTC. Translating it yields CAISNLRASGSETQYF. The genes are TRBV10-3 and TRBJ2-5; 10 nucleotides line up with TRBD2. This CDR3 region has 16 residues. V lost 5 bases to trimming and J lost 5 bases; unmatched junction nucleotides: 11. CDR1 is ENHRY, CDR2 SYGVKD, per germline.

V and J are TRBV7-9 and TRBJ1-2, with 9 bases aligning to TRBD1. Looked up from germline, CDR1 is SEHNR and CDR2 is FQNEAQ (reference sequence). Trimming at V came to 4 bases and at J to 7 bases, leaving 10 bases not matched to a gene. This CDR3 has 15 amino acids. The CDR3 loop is CASSSGDRVFVGYTF. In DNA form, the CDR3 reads TGTGCCAGCAGCTCCGGGGACAGGGTCTTTGTTGGCTACACCTTC. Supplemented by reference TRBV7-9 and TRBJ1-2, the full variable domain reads DTGVSQNPRHKITKRGQNVTFRCDPISEHNRLYWYRQTLGQGPEFLTYFQNEAQLEKSRLLSDRFSAERPKGSFSTLEIQRTEQGDSAMYLCASSSGDRVFVGYTFGSGTRLTVV.

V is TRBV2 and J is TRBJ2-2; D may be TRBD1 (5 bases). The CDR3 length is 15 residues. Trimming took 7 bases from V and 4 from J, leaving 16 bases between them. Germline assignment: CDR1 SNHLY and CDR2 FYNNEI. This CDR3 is CASTASRTFTGELFF. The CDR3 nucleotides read TGTGCCAGCACTGCATCCCGGACATTCACCGGGGAGCTGTTTTTT.

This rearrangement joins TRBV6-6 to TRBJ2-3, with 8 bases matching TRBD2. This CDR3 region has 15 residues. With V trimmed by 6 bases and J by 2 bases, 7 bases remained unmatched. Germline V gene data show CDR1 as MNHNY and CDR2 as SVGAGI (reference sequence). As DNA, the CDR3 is TGTGCCAGCAGAACTGCGGGACTAGACACAGATACGCAGTATTTT. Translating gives CASRTAGLDTDTQYF.

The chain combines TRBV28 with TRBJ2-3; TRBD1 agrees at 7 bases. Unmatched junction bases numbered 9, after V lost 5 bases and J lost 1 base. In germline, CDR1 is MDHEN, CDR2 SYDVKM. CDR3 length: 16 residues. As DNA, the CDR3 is TGTGCCAGCAGTCCCTCCCAGGGGGTCGGCACAGATACGCAGTATTTT. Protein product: CASSPSQGVGTDTQYF.

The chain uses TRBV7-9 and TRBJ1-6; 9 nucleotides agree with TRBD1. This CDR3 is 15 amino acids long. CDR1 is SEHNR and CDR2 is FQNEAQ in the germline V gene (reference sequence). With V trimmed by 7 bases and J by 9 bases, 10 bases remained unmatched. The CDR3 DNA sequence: TGTGCCAGCACCCCCCCGGGACAGGGCATTTCACCCCTCCACTTT. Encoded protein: CASTPPGQGISPLHF.

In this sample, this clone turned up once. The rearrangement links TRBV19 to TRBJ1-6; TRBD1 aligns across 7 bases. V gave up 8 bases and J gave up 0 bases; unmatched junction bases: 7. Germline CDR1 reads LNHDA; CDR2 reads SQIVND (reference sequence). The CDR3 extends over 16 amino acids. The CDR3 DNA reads TGTGCCAGTTGGGACAGCCTAAGCTCCTATAATTCACCCCTCCACTTT. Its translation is CASWDSLSSYNSPLHF. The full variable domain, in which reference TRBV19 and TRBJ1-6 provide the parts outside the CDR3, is DGGITQSPKYLFRKEGQNVTLSCEQNLNHDAMYWYRQDPGQGLRLIYYSQIVNDFQKGDIAEGYSVSREKKESFPLTVTSAQKNPTAFYLCASWDSLSSYNSPLHFGNGTRLTVT.

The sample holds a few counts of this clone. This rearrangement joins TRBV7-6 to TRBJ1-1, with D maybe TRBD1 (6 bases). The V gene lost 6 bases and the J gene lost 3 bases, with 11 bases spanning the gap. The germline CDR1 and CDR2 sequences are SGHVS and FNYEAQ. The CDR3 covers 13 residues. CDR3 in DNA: TGTGCCAGCAGTCTAGGGGGGGACACTGAAGCTTTCTTT. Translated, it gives CASSLGGDTEAFF.

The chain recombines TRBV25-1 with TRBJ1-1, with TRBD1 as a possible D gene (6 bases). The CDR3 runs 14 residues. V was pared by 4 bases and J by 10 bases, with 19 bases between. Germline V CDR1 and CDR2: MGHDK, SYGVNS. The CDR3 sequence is CASSAYGTLRGAFF. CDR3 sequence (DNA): TGTGCCAGCAGTGCCTACGGGACACTCCGGGGAGCTTTCTTT.

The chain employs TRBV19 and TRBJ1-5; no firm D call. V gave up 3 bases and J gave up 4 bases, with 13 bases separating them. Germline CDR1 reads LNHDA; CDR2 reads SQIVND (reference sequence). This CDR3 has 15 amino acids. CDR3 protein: CASSIAGGRNQPQHF. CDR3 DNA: TGTGCCAGTAGTATCGCCGGTGGGAGGAATCAGCCCCAGCATTTT.

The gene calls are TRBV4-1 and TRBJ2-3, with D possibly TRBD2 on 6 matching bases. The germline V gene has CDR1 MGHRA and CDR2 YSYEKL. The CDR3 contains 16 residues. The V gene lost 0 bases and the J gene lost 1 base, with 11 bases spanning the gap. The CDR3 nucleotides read TGCGCCAGCAGCCAAGATGGAGGGGCTGGCACAGATACGCAGTATTTT. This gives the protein CASSQDGGAGTDTQYF.

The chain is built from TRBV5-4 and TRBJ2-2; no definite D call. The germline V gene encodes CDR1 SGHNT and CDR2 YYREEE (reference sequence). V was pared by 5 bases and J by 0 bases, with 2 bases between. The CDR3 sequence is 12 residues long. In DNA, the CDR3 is TGTGCCAGCAGTACGAACACCGGGGAGCTGTTTTTT. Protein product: CASSTNTGELFF.

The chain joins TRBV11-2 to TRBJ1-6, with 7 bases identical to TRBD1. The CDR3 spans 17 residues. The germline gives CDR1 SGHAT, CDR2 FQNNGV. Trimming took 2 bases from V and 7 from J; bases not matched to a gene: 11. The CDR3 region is CASSLPLTGQLNSPLHF. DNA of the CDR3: TGTGCCAGCAGCTTACCCCTAACGGGACAGCTCAATTCACCCCTCCACTTT.

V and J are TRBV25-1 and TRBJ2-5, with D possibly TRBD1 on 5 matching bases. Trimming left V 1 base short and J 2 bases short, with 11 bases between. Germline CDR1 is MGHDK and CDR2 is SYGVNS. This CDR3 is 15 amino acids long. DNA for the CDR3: TGTGCCAGCAGTGAATCGTGGCAGGGACAAGAGACCCAGTACTTC. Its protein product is CASSESWQGQETQYF.

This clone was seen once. The DNA of the CDR3 is TGTGCCAGCAGCTTGGGTGGGGAGCGGACCCAGTACTTC. Translated, it gives CASSLGGERTQYF. The rearrangement uses TRBV5-4 and TRBJ2-5; tentatively, D is TRBD2 (5 bases). V lost 0 bases, J lost 7 bases, and 10 bases lay in between. CDR3 length: 13 amino acids. In germline, CDR1 is SGHNT, CDR2 YYREEE (reference sequence).

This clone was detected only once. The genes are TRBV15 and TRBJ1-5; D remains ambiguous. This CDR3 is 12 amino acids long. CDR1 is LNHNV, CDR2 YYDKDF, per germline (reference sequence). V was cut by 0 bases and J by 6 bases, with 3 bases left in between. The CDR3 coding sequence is TGTGCCACCAGCAGAGATAGTCAGCCCCAGCATTTT. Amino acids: CATSRDSQPQHF.

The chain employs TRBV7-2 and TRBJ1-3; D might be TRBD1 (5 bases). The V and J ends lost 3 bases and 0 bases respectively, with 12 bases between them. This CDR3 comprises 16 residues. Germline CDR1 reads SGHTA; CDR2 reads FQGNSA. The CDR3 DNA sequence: TGTGCCAGCAGCTTGAACCCCGGGGGCTCTGGAAACACCATATATTTT. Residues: CASSLNPGGSGNTIYF. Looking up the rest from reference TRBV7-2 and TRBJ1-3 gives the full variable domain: GAGVSQSPSNKVTEKGKDVELRCDPISGHTALYWYRQSLGQGLEFLIYFQGNSAPDKSGLPSDRFSAERTGGSVSTLTIQRTQQEDSAVYLCASSLNPGGSGNTIYFGEGSWLTVV.

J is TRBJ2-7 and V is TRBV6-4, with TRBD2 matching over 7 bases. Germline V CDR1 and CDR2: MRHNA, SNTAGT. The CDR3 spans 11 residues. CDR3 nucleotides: TGTGCTTCGGCGGGGGCCTACGAGCAGTACTTC. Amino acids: CASAGAYEQYF.

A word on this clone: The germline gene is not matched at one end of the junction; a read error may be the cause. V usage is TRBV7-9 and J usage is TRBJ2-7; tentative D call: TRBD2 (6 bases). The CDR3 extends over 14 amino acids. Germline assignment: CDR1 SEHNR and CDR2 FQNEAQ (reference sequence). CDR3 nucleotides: TGTTCCAGCAGCTTACGTGCGGGGAGGCACGAGCAGTACTTC. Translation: CSSSLRAGRHEQYF.

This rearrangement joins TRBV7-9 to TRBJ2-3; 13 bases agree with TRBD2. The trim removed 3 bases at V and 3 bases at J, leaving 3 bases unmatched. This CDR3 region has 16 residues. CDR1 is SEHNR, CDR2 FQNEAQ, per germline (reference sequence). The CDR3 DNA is TGTGCCAGCAGCTTTGGACTAGCGGGGGAGACAGATACGCAGTATTTT. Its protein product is CASSFGLAGETDTQYF. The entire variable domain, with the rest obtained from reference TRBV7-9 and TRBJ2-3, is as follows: DTGVSQNPRHKITKRGQNVTFRCDPISEHNRLYWYRQTLGQGPEFLTYFQNEAQLEKSRLLSDRFSAERPKGSFSTLEIQRTEQGDSAMYLCASSFGLAGETDTQYFGPGTRLTVL.

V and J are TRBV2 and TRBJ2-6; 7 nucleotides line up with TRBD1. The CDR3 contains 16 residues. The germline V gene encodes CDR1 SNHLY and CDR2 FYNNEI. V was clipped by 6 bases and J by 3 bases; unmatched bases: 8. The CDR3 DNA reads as TGTGCCAGCAGGGAACAGGGGACCTTTGGGGCCAACGTCCTGACTTTC. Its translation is CASREQGTFGANVLTF.